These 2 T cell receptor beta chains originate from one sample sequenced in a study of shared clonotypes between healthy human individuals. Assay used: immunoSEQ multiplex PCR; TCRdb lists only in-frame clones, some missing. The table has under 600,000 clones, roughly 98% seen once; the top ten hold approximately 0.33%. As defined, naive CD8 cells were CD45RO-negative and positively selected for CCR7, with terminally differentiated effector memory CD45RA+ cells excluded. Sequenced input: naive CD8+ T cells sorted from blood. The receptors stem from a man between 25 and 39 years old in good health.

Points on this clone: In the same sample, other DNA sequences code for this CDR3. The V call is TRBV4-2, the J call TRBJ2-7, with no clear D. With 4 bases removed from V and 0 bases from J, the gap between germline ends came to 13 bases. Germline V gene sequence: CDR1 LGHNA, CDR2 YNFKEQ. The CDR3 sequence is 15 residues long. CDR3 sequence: CASSRTSGSSYEQYF. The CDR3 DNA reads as TGTGCCAGCAGCCGAACTTCGGGCAGCTCCTACGAGCAGTACTTC.

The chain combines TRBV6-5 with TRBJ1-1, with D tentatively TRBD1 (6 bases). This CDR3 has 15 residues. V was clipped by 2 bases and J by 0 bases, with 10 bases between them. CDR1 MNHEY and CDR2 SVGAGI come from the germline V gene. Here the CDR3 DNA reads TGTGCCAGCAGTTACGCGGACAGCATGAACACTGAAGCTTTCTTT. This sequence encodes CASSYADSMNTEAFF.